These 6 T cell receptor beta chains were sequenced from one sample in a study of T cell therapy after organ transplantation. Antigens of these TCRs are unknown. Data came from immunoSEQ multiplex PCR; TCRdb stores just in-frame clones and leaves some out. The profile covers over 20,000 clones, with over 80% appearing a single time and about a third taken by the ten largest. Time point: 20-29 weeks after completion of therapy. The sequencing here drew on CD8+ T cells from blood, taken after autologous CMV-specific T cell therapy. These TCRs come from a human patient who had received a solid organ transplant and had CMV disease. The graft donor may account for some of the T cells.

The V gene is TRBV25-1, the J gene TRBJ1-1, with unresolved D. Germline CDR1 and CDR2: MGHDK and SYGVNS. The length of the CDR3 is 13 residues. V lost 5 bases and J lost 3, with 10 bases in between. Here the CDR3 reads CASSLPSDTEAFF. The CDR3, as DNA: TGTGCCAGCAGTCTGCCCTCGGACACTGAAGCTTTCTTT. Full variable domain (missing parts from reference TRBV25-1 and TRBJ1-1): EADIYQTPRYLVIGTGKKITLECSQTMGHDKMYWYQQDPGMELHLIHYSYGVNSTEKGDLSSESTVSRIRTEHFPLTLESARPSHTSQYLCASSLPSDTEAFFGQGTRLTVV.

V is TRBV6-1 and J is TRBJ1-6; weak D call: TRBD1 (5 bases). Trimming shortened V by 5 bases and J by 8 bases, and 16 bases separated the two germline ends. Germline CDR1 MNHNS, CDR2 SASEGT. The CDR3 consists of 15 residues. This CDR3 reads CASSTGTGMDSPLHF. CDR3 DNA sequence: TGTGCCAGCAGTACCGGGACGGGTATGGATTCACCCCTCCACTTT.

The sample holds one count of this clone. The rearrangement uses TRBV7-3 and TRBJ2-6; D possibly uses TRBD1 or TRBD2 (6 bases each). This CDR3 is built from 19 residues. CDR1 and CDR2 from the germline V gene are SGHTA and FQGTGA. V was cut by 5 bases and J by 2 bases, with 22 bases left in between. This chain's CDR3 is CASSPKGGHGTAGANVLTF. The CDR3 bases are TGTGCCAGCAGCCCAAAGGGGGGACACGGGACCGCTGGGGCCAACGTCCTGACTTTC.

The chain combines TRBV19 with TRBJ2-7; perhaps TRBD1 as D (5 bases). The germline CDR1 and CDR2 sequences are LNHDA and SQIVND (reference sequence). V was clipped by 3 bases and J by 1 base, with 13 bases between them. CDR3 length: 15 residues. The CDR3 nucleotides read TGTGCCAGTAGTATTGGAACAGGCTTGTCCTACGAGCAGTACTTC. Translated, it gives CASSIGTGLSYEQYF.

By share, this clone counts as medium-sized. The chain combines TRBV13 with TRBJ2-7; D may correspond to TRBD1 or TRBD2 (6 bases each). Germline V gene data show CDR1 as PRHDT and CDR2 as FYEKMQ (reference sequence). The CDR3 runs to 15 residues. With 7 bases removed from V and 3 bases from J, the gap between germline ends came to 19 bases. The CDR3 sequence is CASTNGVRGLYEQYF. The CDR3 DNA is TGTGCCAGCACCAATGGGGTTCGGGGGCTCTACGAGCAGTACTTC. Using reference TRBV13 and TRBJ2-7 for the parts outside the CDR3, the full variable domain is AAGVIQSPRHLIKEKRETATLKCYPIPRHDTVYWYQQGPGQDPQFLISFYEKMQSDKGSIPDRFSAQQFSDYHSELNMSSLELGDSALYFCASTNGVRGLYEQYFGPGTRLTVT.

V gene TRBV25-1 combines with J gene TRBJ2-5; D might be TRBD1 (6 bases). The CDR3 sequence is 13 residues long. The V gene lost 8 bases and the J gene lost 1 base, with 11 bases spanning the gap. Germline CDR1 and CDR2: MGHDK and SYGVNS. CDR3 coding DNA: TGTGCCAGCGCCACAGGGCTCCAAGAGACCCAGTACTTC. Its protein product is CASATGLQETQYF. Full variable domain (missing parts from reference TRBV25-1 and TRBJ2-5): EADIYQTPRYLVIGTGKKITLECSQTMGHDKMYWYQQDPGMELHLIHYSYGVNSTEKGDLSSESTVSRIRTEHFPLTLESARPSHTSQYLCASATGLQETQYFGPGTRLLVL.